A single sample gave rise to the 16 T cell receptor beta chains below, sequenced in a study of blood T cell repertoires in COVID-19. TCRdb's table, derived via immunoSEQ multiplex PCR, lists solely in-frame clones and lacks some. The sample holds a few hundred thousand clones; approximately 89% are singletons and the top ten take about 12%. The sample was peripheral blood. The receptors here all came from a woman aged 55-69 years with acute or convalescent COVID-19.

CDR3: CASKGGPEAFF. DNA of the CDR3: TGTGCCAGCAAAGGAGGGCCTGAAGCTTTCTTT. V usage is TRBV2 and J usage is TRBJ1-1; D unclear. Germline V gene lookup returns CDR1 SNHLY and CDR2 FYNNEI. The V end lost 7 bases, the J end lost 6 bases, and 9 bases lay between the germline ends. This CDR3 region has 11 residues. The variable domain in full, completed from reference TRBV2 and TRBJ1-1, reads EPEVTQTPSHQVTQMGQEVILRCVPISNHLYFYWYRQILGQKVEFLVSFYNNEISEKSEIFDDQFSVERPDGSNFTLKIRSTKLEDSAMYFCASKGGPEAFFGQGTRLTVV.

J is TRBJ1-4 and V is TRBV3-1 (or the pseudogene TRBV3-2), with unresolved D. The CDR3 covers 11 residues. The ends were cut back, 4 bases at V and 7 bases at J, with 4 bases in the middle. CDR1 is LGHDT and CDR2 is YNNKEL in the germline V gene (reference sequence). The CDR3 region has the DNA TGTGCCAGCAGCCTCTCTGAAAAACTGTTTTTT. Translating gives CASSLSEKLFF.

The rearrangement joins TRBV29-1 to TRBJ2-1; the match to TRBD2 covers 11 bases. The CDR3 loop spans 14 amino acids. V lost 4 bases and J lost 3; bases outside the gene matches: 2. Germline values: CDR1 SQVTM, CDR2 ANQGSEA. CDR3 nucleotide sequence: TGCAGCGTTGCAGGGACTAGCGGCTACAATGAGCAGTTCTTC. Translated: CSVAGTSGYNEQFF.

The rearrangement links TRBV7-9 to TRBJ2-7, with 10 bases that match TRBD2. Germline V CDR1 and CDR2: SEHNR, FQNEAQ (reference sequence). The J segment lost 1 base and the V segment lost 10 bases, leaving 7 bases of the junction unmatched. This CDR3 is 14 amino acids long. Here the CDR3 reads CATRGTSVSYEQYF. The CDR3 DNA follows: TGTGCCACCCGAGGGACTAGCGTTTCCTACGAGCAGTACTTC. Full variable domain (remainder filled in from reference TRBV7-9 and TRBJ2-7): DTGVSQNPRHKITKRGQNVTFRCDPISEHNRLYWYRQTLGQGPEFLTYFQNEAQLEKSRLLSDRFSAERPKGSFSTLEIQRTEQGDSAMYLCATRGTSVSYEQYFGPGTRLTVT.

The chain is built from TRBV19 and TRBJ1-1, with D possibly matching TRBD1 (5 bases). With 4 bases removed from V and 3 bases from J, the gap between germline ends came to 24 bases. Looked up from germline, CDR1 is LNHDA and CDR2 is SQIVND (reference sequence). The CDR3 length is 18 residues. CDR3 region: CASSSRVPPRARYTEAFF. CDR3 nucleotides: TGTGCCAGTAGTAGCCGCGTCCCCCCCAGGGCGAGGTACACTGAAGCTTTCTTT.

The gene calls are TRBV5-5 and TRBJ2-7, with 8 bases identical to TRBD2. Germline CDR1 is SGHKS and CDR2 is YYEKEE (reference sequence). CDR3 length equals 17 residues. J gave up 1 base and V 2 bases, and 11 bases lay outside the gene matches. CDR3 sequence (DNA): TGTGCCAGCAGCTTCACCTTTGGGCTAGCGGGTTCCTACGAGCAGTACTTC. Translation: CASSFTFGLAGSYEQYF.

This chain connects TRBV7-9 to TRBJ1-2; 7 nucleotides line up with TRBD1. Trimming at V came to 2 bases and at J to 4 bases, leaving 7 bases not matched to a gene. CDR1 SEHNR and CDR2 FQNEAQ come from the germline V gene (reference sequence). This CDR3 has 15 residues. CDR3 nucleotide sequence: TGTGCCAGCAGCTTAACAGGGGATGACGGCTATGGCTACACCTTC. Protein: CASSLTGDDGYGYTF.

The rearrangement uses TRBV7-7 and TRBJ1-4, with no clear D. V lost 5 bases and J lost 6, with 10 bases in between. The CDR3 spans 13 residues. Germline V gene sequence: CDR1 SSHAT, CDR2 FNYEAQ (reference sequence). In nucleotides, the CDR3 is TGTGCCAGCAGCGCGAGACAACATGAAAAACTGTTTTTT. Translating it yields CASSARQHEKLFF.

The V and J genes are TRBV9 and TRBJ2-2, with 11 bases that match TRBD1. Losses at the gene ends were 0 bases for V and 3 bases for J; bases not matched to a gene: 4. This CDR3 has 17 amino acids. Germline lookup yields CDR1 SGDLS and CDR2 YYNGEE. CDR3 in amino acids: CASSVVGTGGYTGELFF. As DNA, the CDR3 is TGTGCCAGCAGCGTAGTGGGGACAGGGGGGTACACCGGGGAGCTGTTTTTT.

With respect to this clone: This sample also contains other DNA sequences that code for the same CDR3. V gene TRBV2 combines with J gene TRBJ1-2; 9 bases line up with TRBD1. The CDR3 sequence is 12 residues long. J gave up 6 bases and V 6 bases, and 2 bases lay outside the gene matches. CDR1 is SNHLY, CDR2 FYNNEI, per germline. The CDR3 region is CASSRDRDGYTF. The CDR3, as DNA: TGTGCCAGCAGCCGGGACAGGGATGGCTACACCTTC.

The J gene is TRBJ1-1, the V gene TRBV24-1; no clear D gene. Germline CDR1 reads KGHDR; CDR2 reads SFDVKD. The V end was cut by 5 bases, the J end by 0 bases, with 12 bases between. The CDR3 totals 15 residues. The CDR3 sequence is CATSAPTGMNTEAFF. The CDR3, as DNA: TGTGCCACCAGTGCCCCGACGGGGATGAACACTGAAGCTTTCTTT.

This clone was recorded only once. The gene calls are TRBV10-3 and TRBJ2-7, with TRBD1 matching 7 bases. Germline CDR1 and CDR2: ENHRY and SYGVKD. The ends lost 7 bases at V and 1 base at J; junction bases unmatched: 7. The CDR3 extends over 14 amino acids. This chain's CDR3 is CAITQDRFSYEQYF. CDR3 coding DNA: TGTGCCATCACTCAGGACAGGTTTTCCTACGAGCAGTACTTC.

The chain joins TRBV27 to TRBJ1-4, with TRBD1 identical over 7 bases. The CDR3 totals 13 residues. From germline, CDR1 is MNHEY and CDR2 SMNVEV (reference sequence). J was trimmed by 7 bases and V by 9 bases; bases with no gene match: 8. CDR3 nucleotides: TGTGCCAGTCGGACAGGCTTTCCTGAAAAACTGTTTTTT. Its translation is CASRTGFPEKLFF.

The J gene is TRBJ1-5, the V gene TRBV28; 7 bases fit TRBD1. Germline CDR1 reads MDHEN; CDR2 reads SYDVKM. The CDR3 runs 15 residues. The J segment lost 4 bases and the V segment lost 5 bases, leaving 8 bases of the junction unmatched. The DNA of the CDR3 is TGTGCCAGCAGTGCCCCTGGACAGGCAAATCAGCCCCAGCATTTT. It encodes CASSAPGQANQPQHF.

This chain links TRBV7-2 with TRBJ2-7; tentative D call: TRBD1 (5 bases). Germline CDR1 and CDR2: SGHTA and FQGNSA. The length of the CDR3 is 12 residues. V was cut by 3 bases and J by 5 bases, with 8 bases left in between. The CDR3 nucleotides read TGTGCCAGCAGCTTCGACAGTAACGAGCAGTACTTC. This sequence encodes CASSFDSNEQYF.

This clone was found a few times. The V gene is TRBV4-1, the J gene TRBJ1-5; 7 bases map to TRBD1. The V and J ends lost 3 bases and 4 bases, in that order; junction bases with no gene match: 3. Germline CDR1 and CDR2: MGHRA and YSYEKL. The CDR3 loop spans 14 amino acids. The CDR3 sequence is CASSHDRVNQPQHF. The CDR3 region has the DNA TGCGCCAGCAGCCACGACAGGGTGAATCAGCCCCAGCATTTT.